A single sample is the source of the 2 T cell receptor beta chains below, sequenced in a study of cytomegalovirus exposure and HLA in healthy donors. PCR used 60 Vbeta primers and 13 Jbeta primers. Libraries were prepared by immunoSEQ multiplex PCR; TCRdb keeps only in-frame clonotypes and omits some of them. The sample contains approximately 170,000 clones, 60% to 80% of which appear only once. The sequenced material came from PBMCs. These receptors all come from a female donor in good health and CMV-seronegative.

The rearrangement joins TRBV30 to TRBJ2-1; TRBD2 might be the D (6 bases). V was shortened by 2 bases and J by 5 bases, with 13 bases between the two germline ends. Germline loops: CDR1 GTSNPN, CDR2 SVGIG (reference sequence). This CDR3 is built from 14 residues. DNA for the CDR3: TGTGCCTGGAGTCCCCCACTAGCCAACAATGAGCAGTTCTTC. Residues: CAWSPPLANNEQFF.

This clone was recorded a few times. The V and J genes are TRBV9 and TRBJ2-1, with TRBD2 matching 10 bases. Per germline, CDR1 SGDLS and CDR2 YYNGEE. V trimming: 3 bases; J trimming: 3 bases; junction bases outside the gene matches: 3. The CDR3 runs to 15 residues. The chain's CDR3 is CASSASGGFYNEQFF. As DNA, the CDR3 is TGTGCCAGCAGCGCTAGCGGGGGCTTCTACAATGAGCAGTTCTTC.